The 2 T cell receptor beta chains below all came from one sample that was sequenced in a study of OX40 agonist ivuxolimab in advanced cancers. Assay used: immunoSEQ multiplex PCR; TCRdb lists only in-frame clones, some missing. Of under 12,000 clones listed, roughly 86% were seen once; the top ten hold 29%. Sequences were derived from CD4+ or CD8+ T cells sorted from blood, sampled in a trial of the OX40 agonist ivuxolimab. The receptors shown here come from an adult with an advanced solid tumor such as melanoma, head and neck, liver or kidney cancer.

The chain employs TRBV28 and TRBJ1-5; D uncertain. Between the trimmed V and J ends, which lost 4 bases and 9 bases, there was a span of 7 bases. Germline CDR1 is MDHEN and CDR2 is SYDVKM. CDR3 size: 11 residues. The CDR3 DNA follows: TGTGCCAGCAGTTCGCGACGGCCCCAGCATTTT. Protein sequence: CASSSRRPQHF. Full variable domain (rest looked up from reference TRBV28 and TRBJ1-5): DVKVTQSSRYLVKRTGEKVFLECVQDMDHENMFWYRQDPGLGLRLIYFSYDVKMKEKGDIPEGYSVSREKKERFSLILESASTNQTSMYLCASSSRRPQHFGDGTRLSIL.

The chain has TRBV27 and TRBJ2-7, with D tentatively TRBD1 or TRBD2 (6 bases each). In germline, CDR1 is MNHEY, CDR2 SMNVEV (reference sequence). The CDR3 is made up of 14 amino acids. Trimming stripped 1 base from V and 3 bases from J, with 10 bases between. As DNA, the CDR3 is TGTGCCAGCAGTTTATTAGGGGGGCTCTACGAGCAGTACTTC. Its translation: CASSLLGGLYEQYF.